This is a list of T cell receptor beta chains from one sample in a study of EBV T-cell therapy then PD-1 blockade in nasopharyngeal carcinoma. Antigens for these TCRs are unknown. Clones were read by immunoSEQ multiplex PCR, and TCRdb kept only the in-frame ones, dropping some. Here the sample spans 20,000 to 25,000 clones, 70% to 85% being singletons. The source was CD8+ T cells from blood, collected at day -245 from a patient whose treatment included autologous EBV-specific T cells and nivolumab. Receptor source: a man in his forties with nasopharyngeal carcinoma. CDR3s leave out the opening cysteine and the closing phenylalanine or tryptophan.

V gene: TRBV14
CDR3 protein: ASSPGGFGYEQY

V gene: TRBV27
CDR3 protein: ASSHSRGGPMAGYT

V gene: TRBV4-1
CDR3 protein: ASSQGQASSYEQY

V gene: TRBV6-5
CDR3 protein: ASSYDRTYEQY

V gene: TRBV6-4
CDR3 protein: ASRNDITGEAF

V gene: TRBV28
CDR3 protein: ASSPPPGTGASLAQPQH

V gene: TRBV7-6
CDR3 protein: ASSSSYDRRNGYT

V gene: TRBV9
CDR3 protein: ASSPGGYEQY

V gene: TRBV7-6
CDR3 protein: ASSSLAGGTDTQY

V gene: TRBV29-1
CDR3 protein: SVATGPPYEQY

V gene: TRBV4-3
CDR3 protein: ASSQVRGRGQYGYT

V gene: TRBV4-2
CDR3 protein: ASSHFIAGGASTDTQY

V gene: TRBV7-9
CDR3 protein: ASSWNSPLH

V gene: TRBV2
CDR3 protein: ASSQLAGGASTDTQY

V gene: TRBV6-9
CDR3 protein: ASSSNRIVSPLH

V gene: TRBV9
CDR3 protein: ASSREPEFTQY

V gene: TRBV28
CDR3 protein: ASSLFTFRTEAF

V gene: TRBV28
CDR3 protein: ASSLSITSTDTQY

V gene: TRBV30
CDR3 protein: AWEPSLSPAQTIY

V gene: TRBV7-9
CDR3 protein: ASSDLGTPNPYEQY

V gene: TRBV21-1
CDR3 protein: ASSNTLTSGSDFYNEQF

V gene: TRBV7-9
CDR3 protein: ASSPPRGYTEAF

V gene: TRBV7-3
CDR3 protein: ASSEPDRDEQF

V gene: TRBV6-2/TRBV6-3
CDR3 protein: ASSWTSWETQY

V gene: TRBV6-4
CDR3 protein: ASSPTSGGADTQY

V gene: TRBV15
CDR3 protein: ATSRDREGKDEQF

V gene: TRBV9
CDR3 protein: ASTPYPQAPNEKLF

V gene: TRBV2
CDR3 protein: ASSPTVNYGYT

V gene: TRBV6-2/TRBV6-3
CDR3 protein: ASSYSGATDTQY

V gene: TRBV10-3
CDR3 protein: AISEDSLITNEKLF

V gene: TRBV4-2
CDR3 protein: ASSQDGVAGPYEQY

V gene: TRBV24-1
CDR3 protein: ATSDFSDTEAF

V gene: TRBV6-2/TRBV6-3
CDR3 protein: ASSLNLNQPQH

V gene: TRBV27
CDR3 protein: ASSFSPQFEAF

V gene: TRBV9
CDR3 protein: ASSVGLALRETQY

V gene: TRBV2
CDR3 protein: ASSTSRYEQY

V gene: TRBV30
CDR3 protein: AWSPRLFGANVLT

V gene: TRBV7-6
CDR3 protein: ASSPRQGLTNEKLF

V gene: TRBV6-2/TRBV6-3
CDR3 protein: ASSPLRAFWVYNEQF

V gene: TRBV6-2/TRBV6-3
CDR3 protein: ASSQGLAVETQY